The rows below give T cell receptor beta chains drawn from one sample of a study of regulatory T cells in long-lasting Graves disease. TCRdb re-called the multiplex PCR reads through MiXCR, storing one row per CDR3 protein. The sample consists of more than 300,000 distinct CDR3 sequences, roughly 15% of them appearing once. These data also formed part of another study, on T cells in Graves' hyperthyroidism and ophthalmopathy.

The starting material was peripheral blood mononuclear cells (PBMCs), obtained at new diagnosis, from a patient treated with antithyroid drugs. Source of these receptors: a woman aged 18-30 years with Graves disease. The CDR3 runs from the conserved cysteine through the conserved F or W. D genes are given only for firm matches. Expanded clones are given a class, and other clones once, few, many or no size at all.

TGTGCCAACACCTTGGACAGAAATAAGGTAACTGAAGCTTTCTTT,CANTLDRNKVTEAFF,.,TRBJ1-1,.,15,TRBV6-1
TGTGCCAGCAGCTTAGATGCGGGGGGGTACAATGAGCAGTTCTTC,CASSLDAGGYNEQFF,TRBD2,TRBJ2-1,few,15,TRBV7-3
TGCGCCAGCAGCAGCCAAGGGACTAGCGAATACAATGAGCAGTTCTTC,CASSSQGTSEYNEQFF,TRBD2,TRBJ2-1,few,16,TRBV5-1
TGTGCCAGCAGTTTATTTGACAGGGGATATGGCTACACCTTC,CASSLFDRGYGYTF,TRBD1,TRBJ1-2,many,14,TRBV28
TGTGCCAGCAGCTTAAGGCTAGCGGGAGAGCAGTTCTTC,CASSLRLAGEQFF,TRBD2,TRBJ2-1,few,13,TRBV7-3
TGCGCCAGCAGCCCCATAGACAGGGGAGTAGTCTACGAGCAGTACTTC,CASSPIDRGVVYEQYF,TRBD1,TRBJ2-7,medium-sized,16,TRBV4-1
TGTGCCAGCAGCTTAGCTCGGGCAGGGGGTTCAGCCTACGAGCAGTACTTC,CASSLARAGGSAYEQYF,TRBD1,TRBJ2-7,many,17,TRBV7-6
TGTGCCACCAGTGATTTGGTAGGCGACAACAATGAGCAGTTCTTC,CATSDLVGDNNEQFF,.,TRBJ2-1,many,15,TRBV24-1
TGCAGTGCTAGACCCCTCCGGGGCCTTGTAGATACGCAGTATTTT,CSARPLRGLVDTQYF,.,TRBJ2-3,many,15,TRBV20-1
TGTGCCAGCAGTTTAGGCTGGCCCGGGGAGCAGTACTTC,CASSLGWPGEQYF,.,TRBJ2-7,many,13,TRBV12-3/TRBV12-4
TGTGCCAGCACTGACAGGATAGGCCAGCCCCAGCATTTT,CASTDRIGQPQHF,.,TRBJ1-5,.,13,TRBV6-1
TGTGCCAGCGGATTGATGGTCAACCCAGGGGTGACAACCGGGGAGCTGTTTTTT,CASGLMVNPGVTTGELFF,.,TRBJ2-2,.,18,TRBV12-3/TRBV12-4
TGTGCCAGCAGGCGGACAGGGGGAGAGACCCAGTACTTC,CASRRTGGETQYF,TRBD1,TRBJ2-5,few,13,TRBV6-1
TGTGCCAGCAGCTTAGAAATCAGAGAGCAGTACTTC,CASSLEIREQYF,.,TRBJ2-7,many,12,TRBV7-9